This T cell receptor beta chain appears in the sequencing data of a study of blood T cell repertoires in COVID-19. Looking at the study overall: Samples taken during acute and convalescent COVID-19 were collected in the United States, Italy and Spain. T cells, B-cell-depleted T cells, or PBMCs supplied cDNA or gDNA.

This CDR3 has 13 amino acids. Germline V lookup: CDR1 MNHEY, CDR2 SVGAGI. Trimming pared 4 bases from V and 8 bases from J, leaving 14 bases between. The cohort comprised adults aged about 18 to 90 years residing in about two dozen US areas. Participants were placed into cohorts based on the clinical history they reported. Sequencing was performed with immunoSEQ multiplex PCR; in TCRdb, only in-frame clones are kept and a portion is missing. The table shows 360,000 or so clones, with 88% occurring only once. This chain links TRBV6-5 with TRBJ1-2; TRBD1 might be the D (5 bases). The receptor was derived from a woman aged 30 to 39 who had been exposed to COVID-19. Sample: PBMCs or T cells enriched from blood (not recorded which). As DNA, the CDR3 is TGTGCCAGCAGTTTCCGGACGGGGGAGGGCTACACCTTC. Its translation is CASSFRTGEGYTF.